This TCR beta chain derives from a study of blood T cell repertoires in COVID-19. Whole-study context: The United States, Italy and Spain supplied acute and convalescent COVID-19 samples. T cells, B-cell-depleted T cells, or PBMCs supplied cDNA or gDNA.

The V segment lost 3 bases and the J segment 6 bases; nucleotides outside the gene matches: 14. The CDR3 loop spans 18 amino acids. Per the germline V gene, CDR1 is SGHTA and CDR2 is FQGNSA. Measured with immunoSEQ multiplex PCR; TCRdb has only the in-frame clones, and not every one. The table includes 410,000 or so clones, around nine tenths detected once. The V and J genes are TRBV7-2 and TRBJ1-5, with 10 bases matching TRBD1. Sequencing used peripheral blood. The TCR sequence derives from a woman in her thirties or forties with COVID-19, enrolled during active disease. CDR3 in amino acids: CASSFGPRTGGMVQPQHF. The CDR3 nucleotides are TGTGCCAGCAGCTTCGGGCCTCGGACAGGGGGAATGGTTCAGCCCCAGCATTTT.